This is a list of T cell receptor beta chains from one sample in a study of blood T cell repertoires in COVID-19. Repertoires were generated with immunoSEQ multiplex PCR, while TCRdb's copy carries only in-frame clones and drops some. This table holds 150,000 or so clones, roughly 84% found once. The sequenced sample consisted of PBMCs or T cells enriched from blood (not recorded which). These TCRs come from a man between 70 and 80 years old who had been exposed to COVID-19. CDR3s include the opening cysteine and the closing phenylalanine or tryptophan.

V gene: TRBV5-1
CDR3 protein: CASSFEGAYEQYF

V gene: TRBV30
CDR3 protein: CALSGSTNEKLFF

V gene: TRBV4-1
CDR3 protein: CASSHTRDRGGNTEAFF

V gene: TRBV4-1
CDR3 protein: CASSQGRATSTDTQYF

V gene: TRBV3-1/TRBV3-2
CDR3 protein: CASSRAFFGELFF

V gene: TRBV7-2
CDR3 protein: CASSDGVNYGYTF

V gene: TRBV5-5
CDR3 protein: CASALLAGVRTGELFF

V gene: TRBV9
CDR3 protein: CASNLQGAGANVLTF

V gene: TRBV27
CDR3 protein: CASSLAPPRTGRETQYF

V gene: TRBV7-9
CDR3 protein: CASSLGGLEQFF

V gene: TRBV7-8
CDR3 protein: CASSATVNTEAFF

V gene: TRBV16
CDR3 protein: CASSPLIEDFGSF

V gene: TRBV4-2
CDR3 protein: CAGSEPSQGSPAYEQYF

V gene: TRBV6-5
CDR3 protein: CASSFLAGGITDTQYF

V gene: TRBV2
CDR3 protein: CASSELGRGQETQYF

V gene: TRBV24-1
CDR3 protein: CATSVAGAYNEQFF

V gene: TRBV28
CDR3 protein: CASSLGTELQHF

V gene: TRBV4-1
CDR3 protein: CASSQERDTQYF

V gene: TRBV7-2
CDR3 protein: CASSLPSGRGEQYF

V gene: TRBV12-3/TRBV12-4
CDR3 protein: CASSSGNTIYF

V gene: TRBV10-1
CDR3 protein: CASSESGRDDTQYF

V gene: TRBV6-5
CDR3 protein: CASRLRQATNEKLFF

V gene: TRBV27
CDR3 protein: CASSSGQGLWYGYTF

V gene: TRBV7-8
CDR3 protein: CASRAGGYNSPLHF

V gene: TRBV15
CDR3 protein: CATSRAPQGGEKLFF